These 12 T cell receptor beta chains came from one sample sequenced in a study of T cell repertoires in cytomegalovirus infection. Antigen specificity for these receptors is unknown. TCRdb re-derived calls from the reads in MiXCR, one entry per CDR3 protein. The sample carries some 920,000 distinct CDR3 sequences, roughly 30% recorded once. This material consisted of cultured CD8+ T cells from PBMCs, taken from culture after CMV antigen stimulation. The receptors were sampled from a human donor in good health (CMV status not recorded). Some clones in this sample may be carry-over from other donors' samples.

The chain carries TRBV5-6 and TRBJ2-1; D could derive from TRBD1 or TRBD2 (5 bases each). The CDR3 runs 14 residues. Germline values: CDR1 SGHDT, CDR2 YYEEEE. V was cut by 6 bases and J by 1 base, with 11 bases left in between. Here the CDR3 reads CASTEGTSYNEQFF. Written as DNA, the CDR3 is TGTGCCAGCACCGAGGGGACGTCCTACAATGAGCAGTTCTTC. The variable domain in full, completed from reference TRBV5-6 and TRBJ2-1, reads DAGVTQSPTHLIKTRGQQVTLRCSPKSGHDTVSWYQQALGQGPQFIFQYYEEEERQRGNFPDRFSGHQFPNYSSELNVNALLLGDSALYLCASTEGTSYNEQFFGPGTRLTVL.

The rearrangement uses TRBV10-3 and TRBJ2-7; 8 bases line up with TRBD1. Germline CDR1 reads ENHRY; CDR2 reads SYGVKD. This CDR3 comprises 15 residues. The V gene end was trimmed by 2 bases and the J gene end by 2 bases; junction bases not matched to a gene: 5. The CDR3 loop reads CAISEPDRGAYEQYV. The CDR3 DNA reads TGTGCCATCAGTGAGCCAGACAGGGGAGCCTACGAGCAGTACGTC.

This clonotype was observed at least ten times. This rearrangement joins TRBV7-6 to TRBJ2-2, with D perhaps matching TRBD1 or TRBD2 (6 bases each). Germline CDR1 and CDR2: SGHVS and FNYEAQ. V lost 5 bases, J lost 4 bases, and 11 bases lay in between. The CDR3 is 14 residues long. The CDR3: CASSAQGGTGELFF. Written as DNA, the CDR3 is TGTGCCAGCAGCGCACAGGGAGGCACCGGGGAGCTGTTTTTT.

This chain links TRBV20-1 with TRBJ2-7; D not resolved. V lost 3 bases, J lost 0 bases, and 9 bases lay in between. The CDR3 has 13 residues. Germline values: CDR1 DFQATT, CDR2 SNEGSKA (reference sequence). The CDR3 loop is CSARKDGSYEQYV. Here the CDR3 DNA reads TGCAGTGCTAGGAAGGACGGCTCCTACGAGCAGTACGTC.

This clonotype was counted many times. The chain combines TRBV7-6 with TRBJ2-7; D is possibly TRBD2 (5 bases). Germline V gene lookup returns CDR1 SGHVS and CDR2 FNYEAQ. V was clipped by 5 bases and J by 7 bases, with 12 bases between them. The CDR3 length is 12 residues. CDR3 coding DNA: TGTGCCAGCAGCCTAAATTGGAGGGAGCAGTACTTC. Translation gives CASSLNWREQYF.

The genes are TRBV20-1 and TRBJ2-1, with 8 bases matching TRBD2. Germline V gene sequence: CDR1 DFQATT, CDR2 SNEGSKA (reference sequence). Trimming removed 3 bases from V and 4 bases from J; junction bases left unmatched: 8. This CDR3 is built from 15 residues. The DNA for the CDR3 is TGCAGTGCTAGTGCTCGGGGGGGAAAATACAATGAGCAGTTCTTC. It is translated as CSASARGGKYNEQFF.

The table lists this clonotype with a few counts. The J gene is TRBJ1-1, the V gene TRBV6-5; D is undetermined. V gave up 3 bases and J gave up 5 bases, with 16 bases separating them. CDR3 length equals 15 residues. CDR1 is MNHEY and CDR2 is SVGAGI in the germline V gene. The CDR3 reads CASSYGPTESTEAFF. As DNA, the CDR3 is TGTGCCAGCAGTTATGGCCCGACGGAATCGACTGAAGCTTTCTTT.

Regarding this clonotype: A much larger clone differs from this one at a single base, so this may be a read error. The rearrangement uses TRBV7-2 and TRBJ1-1; 9 nucleotides line up with TRBD1. Germline V gene lookup returns CDR1 SGHTA and CDR2 FQGNSA. Unmatched junction bases numbered 14, after V lost 8 bases and J lost 4 bases. This CDR3 comprises 16 residues. This chain's CDR3 is CASRGDRERLSTEAFF. CDR3 coding DNA: TGTGCCAGCCGGGGGGACAGGGAGCGGTTGAGCACTGAAGCTTTCTTT.

This clonotype was counted only a few times. The chain combines TRBV6-2 or TRBV6-3 with TRBJ2-3; D not certain. The CDR3 sequence is 12 residues long. CDR1 is MNHEY, CDR2 SVGEGT, per germline. Deletions cut 2 bases from V and 9 bases from J, with 9 bases between. The CDR3 here is CASSYGLGTQYF. The CDR3 coding sequence is TGTGCCAGCAGTTACGGCCTAGGAACGCAGTATTTT.

This clonotype was seen only a few times. This sequence may be a read error, since a much larger clone differs from it by one base. The CDR3 nucleotides are TGTGCCAGTAGTATATGGGCAGGGGATCAGCCCCAGCATTTT. Its translation: CASSIWAGDQPQHF. The V and J genes are TRBV19 and TRBJ1-5, with D perhaps TRBD1 (6 bases). V was cut by 2 bases and J by 5 bases, with 10 bases left in between. This CDR3 contains 14 residues. From germline, CDR1 is LNHDA and CDR2 SQIVND (reference sequence).

This clonotype was seen ten or more times. The rearrangement joins TRBV7-2 to TRBJ1-1; no definite D call. This CDR3 has 12 amino acids. Trimming took 6 bases from V and 1 from J, leaving 6 bases between them. Germline CDR1 SGHTA, CDR2 FQGNSA. The CDR3 sequence is CASRVKNTEAFF. The CDR3 DNA follows: TGTGCCAGCAGGGTAAAGAACACTGAAGCTTTCTTT.

There are a few counts of this clonotype. This chain uses TRBV12-3 or TRBV12-4 with TRBJ1-2; possibly TRBD1 for D (6 bases). The V end lost 6 bases, the J end lost 5 bases, and 13 bases lay between the germline ends. The CDR3 totals 13 residues. The CDR3 loop is CASSPTQGYGYTF. CDR3 DNA sequence: TGTGCCAGCAGCCCGACCCAGGGGTATGGCTACACCTTC.